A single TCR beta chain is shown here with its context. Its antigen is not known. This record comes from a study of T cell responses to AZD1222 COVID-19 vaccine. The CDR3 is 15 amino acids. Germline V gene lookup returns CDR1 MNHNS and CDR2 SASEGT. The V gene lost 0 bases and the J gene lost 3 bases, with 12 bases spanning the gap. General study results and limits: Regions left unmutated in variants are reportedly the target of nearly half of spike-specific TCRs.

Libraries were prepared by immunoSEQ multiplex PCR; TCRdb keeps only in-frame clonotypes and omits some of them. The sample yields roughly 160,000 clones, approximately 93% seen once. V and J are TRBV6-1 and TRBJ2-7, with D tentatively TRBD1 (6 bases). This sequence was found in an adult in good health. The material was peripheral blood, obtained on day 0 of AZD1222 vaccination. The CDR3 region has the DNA TGTGCCAGCAGTGAAGCAGCCCAGACAGGCTACGAGCAGTACTTC. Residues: CASSEAAQTGYEQYF.